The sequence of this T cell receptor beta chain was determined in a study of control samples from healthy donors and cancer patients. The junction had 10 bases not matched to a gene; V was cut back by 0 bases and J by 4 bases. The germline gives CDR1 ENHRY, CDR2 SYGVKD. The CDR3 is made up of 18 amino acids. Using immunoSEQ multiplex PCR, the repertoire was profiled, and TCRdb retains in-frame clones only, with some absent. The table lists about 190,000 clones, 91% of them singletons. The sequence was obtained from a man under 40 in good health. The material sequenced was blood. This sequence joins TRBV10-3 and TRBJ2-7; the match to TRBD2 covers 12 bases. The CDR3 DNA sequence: TGTGCCATCAGTGAGTCGACGGCTAGCGGGGGGGCACGGTACGAGCAGTACTTC. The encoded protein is CAISESTASGGARYEQYF.